Described below is a single TCR beta chain sequence and its context. Its antigen is currently unknown. These data are taken from a study of CD8+CD57+ T cells in acquired aplastic anemia. It was patients with CD8+CD57+ cell expansion by flow cytometry who were chosen for sequencing. Each patient had severe acquired aplastic anemia. Genomic DNA constituted the template upon which TCR beta VDJ and CDR3 profiling was performed. TCRdb passed the reads through MiXCR, listing each CDR3 protein once. The sample records 270,000 or so distinct CDR3 sequences, 70% to 85% being singletons. General study findings and limits: Overlap between patients and controls comprised just under 30 CD8+ CDR3 sequences.

This CDR3 spans 14 amino acids. Trimming took 4 bases from V and 12 from J, leaving 20 bases between them. Germline lookup yields CDR1 LNHNV and CDR2 YYDKDF (reference sequence). Sequenced input: sorted CD4+, CD8+, or CD8+CD57+ T cells (not recorded which) from PBMCs. The chain links TRBV15 to TRBJ2-3; D gene uncertain. The TCR comes from a human donor with aplastic anemia. The CDR3: CATSIASEHETQYF. Here the CDR3 DNA reads TGTGCCACCAGCATAGCCAGCGAGCACGAGACCCAGTATTTT.